This is a list of T cell receptor beta chains from one sample in a study of shared clonotypes between healthy human individuals. Some clones are missing from TCRdb's copy, which holds only in-frame ones; the method was immunoSEQ multiplex PCR. This sample yields roughly 680,000 clones, of which around 77% are seen a single time; under 2% belongs to the top ten. The sequencing sample was made of memory CD4+ T cells sorted from blood. The receptors here all came from a woman in her 30s in good health. CDR3s include the opening cysteine and the closing phenylalanine or tryptophan. D genes are given only for firm matches. A row's size may be missing; if present it is once, few, many or a size class.

TRBJ2-3,.,14,TRBD1,TRBV29-1,TGCAGCATCCGACAGGGGGCGGGCACAGATACGCAGTATTTT,CSIRQGAGTDTQYF
TRBJ2-1,.,15,TRBD2,TRBV28,TGTGCCAGCAGTTCAGCGGGAGCCTCCTACAATGAGCAGTTCTTC,CASSSAGASYNEQFF
TRBJ2-7,.,16,TRBD1,TRBV7-8,TGTGCCAGCAGCTCAAACCCGGGACAGGTAGCTTACGAGCAGTACTTC,CASSSNPGQVAYEQYF
TRBJ2-7,.,13,.,TRBV5-4,TGTGCCAGCAGCTATAAGGATGTTTACGAGCAGTACTTC,CASSYKDVYEQYF
TRBJ2-1,.,12,.,TRBV7-2,TGTGCCAGCAGTTGGTCGATAGGGGAGCAGTTCTTC,CASSWSIGEQFF
TRBJ2-1,few,15,.,TRBV7-3,TGTGCCAGCAGCTTAGGCCGACGTCAGGGAAATGAGCAGTTCTTC,CASSLGRRQGNEQFF
TRBJ2-7,.,14,TRBD1,TRBV27,TGTGCCAGCAGTTCGTCGGGACAGGGGTTCGAGCAGTACTTC,CASSSSGQGFEQYF
TRBJ2-7,.,12,.,TRBV14,TGTGCCAGCAGCCGGAATGGATACGAGCAGTACTTC,CASSRNGYEQYF
TRBJ1-1,few,13,.,TRBV7-2,TGTGCCAGCAGCTTTCATGAAAACACTGAAGCTTTCTTT,CASSFHENTEAFF
TRBJ1-5,few,15,TRBD1,TRBV5-8,TGTGCCAGCAGCCTTCACAGGGGGCGGGAGCAGCCCCAGCATTTT,CASSLHRGREQPQHF
TRBJ2-7,.,14,.,TRBV7-8,TGTGCCAGCAGCTTACGGGAAAATATGGACGAGCAGTACTTC,CASSLRENMDEQYF
TRBJ2-5,few,12,.,TRBV18,TGTGCCAGCTCACCACCTCATGAGACCCAGTACTTC,CASSPPHETQYF
TRBJ2-7,.,17,TRBD2,TRBV5-1,TGCGCCAGCAGCTTGGCAGGCGGGACTAGCGGTCTCTACGAGCAGTACTTC,CASSLAGGTSGLYEQYF
TRBJ2-7,.,14,TRBD2,TRBV18,TGTGCCAGCTCACCACCGGGGGGGTATTACGAGCAGTACTTC,CASSPPGGYYEQYF
TRBJ2-2,.,14,TRBD1,TRBV29-1,TGCAGCGCCAGACTCGGACAGGGCACCGGGGAGCTGTTTTTT,CSARLGQGTGELFF
TRBJ2-1,.,14,TRBD2,TRBV5-1,TGCGCCAGCAGTCTCACTAGCGGGAGTAATGAGCAGTTCTTC,CASSLTSGSNEQFF
TRBJ2-1,.,17,TRBD2,TRBV5-1,TGCGCCAGCAGCTTCAACGGACTAGCGGGGGCCTACAATGAGCAGTTCTTC,CASSFNGLAGAYNEQFF
TRBJ1-1,once,12,TRBD1,TRBV29-1,TGCAGCGTGGACAGGGGAGTTACTGAAGCTTTCTTT,CSVDRGVTEAFF
TRBJ2-5,.,14,.,TRBV21-1,TGTGCCAGCAGCAGAACCCTCCCCACAGAGACCCAGTACTTC,CASSRTLPTETQYF
TRBJ2-1,.,16,.,TRBV7-2,TGTGCCAGCAGCTTAGTCCCTAGCGTCGGCTACAATGAGCAGTTCTTC,CASSLVPSVGYNEQFF
TRBJ1-1,.,13,.,TRBV19,TGTGCCAGTATGAGGGATACGAACACTGAAGCTTTCTTT,CASMRDTNTEAFF
TRBJ2-2,once,13,.,TRBV18,TGTGCCAGCTCACCGAGGGATACCGGGGAGCTGTTTTTT,CASSPRDTGELFF
TRBJ2-6,.,16,TRBD2,TRBV28,TGTGCCAGCCTCCCGGGACTAGGATCTGGGGCCAACGTCCTGACTTTC,CASLPGLGSGANVLTF
TRBJ1-3,.,15,TRBD1,TRBV5-5,TGTGCCAGCAGCTTGGGACAGGGGGCTGGAAACACCATATATTTT,CASSLGQGAGNTIYF
TRBJ2-7,.,12,.,TRBV7-9,TGTGCCAGCAGCTTAGACAGGAACGAGCAGTACTTC,CASSLDRNEQYF
TRBJ2-1,.,16,TRBD2,TRBV19,TGTGCCAGTACCCCGACTAGCGGGACTATATACAATGAGCAGTTCTTC,CASTPTSGTIYNEQFF
TRBJ1-2,.,16,.,TRBV28,TGTGCCAGCAGCCCCCTAGGGCAGGGGCTTAACTATGGCTACACCTTC,CASSPLGQGLNYGYTF
TRBJ2-1,few,16,TRBD1,TRBV11-2,TGTGCCAGCAGCTTAGTCCCAGGGGGCAATGGCTATGAGCAGTTCTTC,CASSLVPGGNGYEQFF
TRBJ2-1,.,18,TRBD2,TRBV28,TGTGCCAGCACTCCGGGACTAGCGGGAGTGTCTAGATTCGATGAGCAGTTCTTC,CASTPGLAGVSRFDEQFF
TRBJ1-4,once,14,.,TRBV6-5,TGTGCCAGCAGTTACAGGGGGAGGGGTGAAAAACTGTTTTTT,CASSYRGRGEKLFF
TRBJ1-2,.,12,.,TRBV5-1,TGCGCCAGCGGATCAGCTAACTATGGCTACACCTTC,CASGSANYGYTF
TRBJ2-3,many,15,.,TRBV2,TGTGCCAGCAGCTCCCCCTATAGGAACACAGATACGCAGTATTTT,CASSSPYRNTDTQYF
TRBJ2-7,.,15,.,TRBV6-1,TGTGCCAGCAGTGAAGAGGATAGCGCTTCCTACGAGCAGTACTTC,CASSEEDSASYEQYF
TRBJ1-2,few,15,.,TRBV6-5,TGTGCCAGCAGTACCCAACTGGGGATCGACTATGGCTACACCTTC,CASSTQLGIDYGYTF
TRBJ2-1,.,15,.,TRBV7-9,TGTGCCAGCAGCGTACAGGGGGAGGGCTACAATGAGCAGTTCTTC,CASSVQGEGYNEQFF
TRBJ2-7,.,17,TRBD1,TRBV10-2,TGCGCCAGCAGCGGACCCGACAGTAGGGGGCGTCGACACGAGCAGTACTTC,CASSGPDSRGRRHEQYF
TRBJ2-5,once,18,.,TRBV9,TGTGCCAGCAGCCAACGATTAAGGGACGGAAATATACAAGAGACCCAGTACTTC,CASSQRLRDGNIQETQYF
TRBJ2-2,.,16,TRBD2,TRBV5-6,TGTGCCAGCAGCTTGGTTAGCGGGAGTTTCACCGGGGAGCTGTTTTTT,CASSLVSGSFTGELFF
TRBJ2-7,.,15,.,TRBV6-1,TGTGCCAGCAGTGAAGCGCCGGGGCCCTCCTACGAGCAGTACTTC,CASSEAPGPSYEQYF
TRBJ2-3,.,14,.,TRBV5-1,TGCGCCAGCGGGGCTGCAGGAAGCACAGATACGCAGTATTTT,CASGAAGSTDTQYF
TRBJ2-3,.,16,.,TRBV28,TGTGCCAGCAGTTTTAGGTGGGGGAGTTGGGCAGATACGCAGTATTTT,CASSFRWGSWADTQYF
TRBJ2-2,few,14,.,TRBV27,TGTGCCAGCAGATCCGACATCTCCACCGGGGAGCTGTTTTTT,CASRSDISTGELFF